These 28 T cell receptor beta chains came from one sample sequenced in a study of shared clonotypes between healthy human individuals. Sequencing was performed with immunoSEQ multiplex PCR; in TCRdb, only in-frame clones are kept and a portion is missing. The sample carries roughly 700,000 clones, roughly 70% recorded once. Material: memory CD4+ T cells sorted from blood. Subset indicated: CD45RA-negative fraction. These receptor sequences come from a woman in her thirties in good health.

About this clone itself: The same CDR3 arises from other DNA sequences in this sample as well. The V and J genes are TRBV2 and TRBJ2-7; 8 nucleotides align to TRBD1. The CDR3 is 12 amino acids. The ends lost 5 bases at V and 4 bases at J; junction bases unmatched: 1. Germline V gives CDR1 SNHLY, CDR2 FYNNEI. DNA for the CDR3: TGTGCCAGCAGTCGGACAGGGTACGAGCAGTACTTC. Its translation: CASSRTGYEQYF.

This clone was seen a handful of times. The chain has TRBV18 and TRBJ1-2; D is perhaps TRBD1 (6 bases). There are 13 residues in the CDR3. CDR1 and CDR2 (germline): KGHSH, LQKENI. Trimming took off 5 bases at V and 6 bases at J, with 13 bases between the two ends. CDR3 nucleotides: TGTGCCAGCTCAACAGGGTACGGGGATGGCTACACCTTC. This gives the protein CASSTGYGDGYTF.

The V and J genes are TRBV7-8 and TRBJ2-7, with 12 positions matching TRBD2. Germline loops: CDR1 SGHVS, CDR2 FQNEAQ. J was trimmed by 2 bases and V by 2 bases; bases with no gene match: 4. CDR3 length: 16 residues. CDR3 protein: CASSLLAGGPTYEQYF. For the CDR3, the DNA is TGTGCCAGCAGCTTACTAGCGGGAGGGCCGACCTACGAGCAGTACTTC.

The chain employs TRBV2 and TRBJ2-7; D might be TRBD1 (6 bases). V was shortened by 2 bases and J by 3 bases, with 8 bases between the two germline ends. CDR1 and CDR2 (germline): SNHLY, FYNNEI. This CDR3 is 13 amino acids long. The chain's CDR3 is CASSELGGYEQYF. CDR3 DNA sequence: TGTGCCAGCAGTGAATTAGGGGGCTACGAGCAGTACTTC.

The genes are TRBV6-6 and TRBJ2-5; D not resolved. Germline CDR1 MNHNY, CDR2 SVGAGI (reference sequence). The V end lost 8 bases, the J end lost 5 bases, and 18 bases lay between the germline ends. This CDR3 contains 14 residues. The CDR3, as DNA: TGTGCCAGCGGGGATTCGGCTGTGGGGGAGACCCAGTACTTC. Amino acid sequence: CASGDSAVGETQYF.

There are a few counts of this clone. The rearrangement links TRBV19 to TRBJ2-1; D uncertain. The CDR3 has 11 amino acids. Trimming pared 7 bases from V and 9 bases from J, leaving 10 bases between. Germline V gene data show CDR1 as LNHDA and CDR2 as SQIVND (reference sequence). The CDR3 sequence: CASIGVGEQFF. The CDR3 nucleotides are TGTGCCAGTATTGGTGTGGGTGAGCAGTTCTTC.

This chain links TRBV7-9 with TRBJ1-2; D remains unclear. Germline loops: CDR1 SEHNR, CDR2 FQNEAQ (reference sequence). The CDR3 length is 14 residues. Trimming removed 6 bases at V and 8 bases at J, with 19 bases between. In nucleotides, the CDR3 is TGTGCCAGCAGTCCCCGTAGGTCGGAGACGGGCTACACCTTC. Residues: CASSPRRSETGYTF. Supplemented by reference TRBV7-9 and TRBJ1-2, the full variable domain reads DTGVSQNPRHKITKRGQNVTFRCDPISEHNRLYWYRQTLGQGPEFLTYFQNEAQLEKSRLLSDRFSAERPKGSFSTLEIQRTEQGDSAMYLCASSPRRSETGYTFGSGTRLTVV.

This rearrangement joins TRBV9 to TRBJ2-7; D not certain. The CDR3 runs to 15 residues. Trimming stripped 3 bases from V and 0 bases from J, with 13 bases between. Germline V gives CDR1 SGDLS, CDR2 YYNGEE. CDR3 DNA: TGTGCCAGCAGCGCTCTAGACCAGAGCTCCTACGAGCAGTACTTC. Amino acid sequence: CASSALDQSSYEQYF.

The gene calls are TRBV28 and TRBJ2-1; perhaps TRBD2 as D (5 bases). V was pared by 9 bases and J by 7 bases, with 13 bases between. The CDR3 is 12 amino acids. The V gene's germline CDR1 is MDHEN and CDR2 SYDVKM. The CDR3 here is CASRTFRNEQFF. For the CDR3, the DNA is TGTGCCAGTAGGACTTTCAGGAATGAGCAGTTCTTC.

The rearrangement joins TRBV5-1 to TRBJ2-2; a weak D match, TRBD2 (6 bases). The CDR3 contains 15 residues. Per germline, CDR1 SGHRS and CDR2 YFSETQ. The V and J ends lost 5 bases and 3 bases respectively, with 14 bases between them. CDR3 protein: CASSPLTGDTGELFF. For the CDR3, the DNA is TGCGCCAGCAGTCCGTTGACGGGAGACACCGGGGAGCTGTTTTTT.

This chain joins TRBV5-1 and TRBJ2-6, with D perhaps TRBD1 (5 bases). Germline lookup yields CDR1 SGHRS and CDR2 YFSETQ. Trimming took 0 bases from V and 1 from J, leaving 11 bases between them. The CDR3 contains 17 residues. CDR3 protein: CASSLVSGQSGANVLTF. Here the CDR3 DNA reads TGCGCCAGCAGCTTGGTATCAGGGCAATCTGGGGCCAACGTCCTGACTTTC.

The DNA of the CDR3 is TGTGCCAGTAGCAGGCTTTCGGATCAGCCCCAGCATTTT. It codes for CASSRLSDQPQHF. The chain uses TRBV19 and TRBJ1-5; D unclear. Germline lookup yields CDR1 LNHDA and CDR2 SQIVND (reference sequence). CDR3 length: 13 amino acids. V shed 6 bases and J shed 5 bases, with 11 bases lying between them.

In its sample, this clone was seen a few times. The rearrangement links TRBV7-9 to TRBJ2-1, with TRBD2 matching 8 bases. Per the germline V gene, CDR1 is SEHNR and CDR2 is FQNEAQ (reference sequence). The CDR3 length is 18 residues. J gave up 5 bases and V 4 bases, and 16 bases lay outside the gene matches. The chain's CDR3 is CASSSPVSSGRTHNEQFF. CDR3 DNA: TGTGCCAGCAGCTCCCCTGTGTCGAGCGGGAGAACACACAATGAGCAGTTCTTC. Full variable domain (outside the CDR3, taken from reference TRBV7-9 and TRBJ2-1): DTGVSQNPRHKITKRGQNVTFRCDPISEHNRLYWYRQTLGQGPEFLTYFQNEAQLEKSRLLSDRFSAERPKGSFSTLEIQRTEQGDSAMYLCASSSPVSSGRTHNEQFFGPGTRLTVL.

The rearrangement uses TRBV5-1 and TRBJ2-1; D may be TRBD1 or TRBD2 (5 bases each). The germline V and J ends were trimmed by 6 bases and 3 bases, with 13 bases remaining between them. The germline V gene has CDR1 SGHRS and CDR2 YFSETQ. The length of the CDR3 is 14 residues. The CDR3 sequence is CASKGTDYYNEQFF. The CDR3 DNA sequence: TGCGCCAGCAAGGGGACGGATTACTACAATGAGCAGTTCTTC.

This chain's CDR3 is CASRSGTGSAGELFF. The CDR3 DNA is TGTGCCAGCAGGTCCGGGACAGGGTCGGCCGGGGAGCTGTTTTTT. The chain employs TRBV6-5 and TRBJ2-2; TRBD1 matches 9 bases. The CDR3 has 15 residues. The germline V gene encodes CDR1 MNHEY and CDR2 SVGAGI. After removal of 6 bases from V and 6 bases from J, the junction contained 8 bases not matched to a gene.

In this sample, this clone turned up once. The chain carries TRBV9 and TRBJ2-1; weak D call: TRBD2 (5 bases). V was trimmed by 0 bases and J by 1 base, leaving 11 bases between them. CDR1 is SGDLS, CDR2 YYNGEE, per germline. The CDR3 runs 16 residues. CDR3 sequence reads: CASSVGGSRSYNEQFF. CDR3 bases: TGTGCCAGCAGCGTAGGTGGGAGTCGGTCCTACAATGAGCAGTTCTTC. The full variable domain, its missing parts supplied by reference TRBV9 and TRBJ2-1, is DSGVTQTPKHLITATGQRVTLRCSPRSGDLSVYWYQQSLDQGLQFLIQYYNGEERAKGNILERFSAQQFPDLHSELNLSSLELGDSALYFCASSVGGSRSYNEQFFGPGTRLTVL.

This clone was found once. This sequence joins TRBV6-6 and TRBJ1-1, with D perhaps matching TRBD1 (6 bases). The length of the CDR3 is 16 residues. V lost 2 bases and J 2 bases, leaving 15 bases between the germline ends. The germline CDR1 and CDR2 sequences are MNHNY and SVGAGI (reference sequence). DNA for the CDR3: TGTGCCAGCAGTTACACAGCGTCACAGGGTAACACTGAAGCTTTCTTT. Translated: CASSYTASQGNTEAFF.

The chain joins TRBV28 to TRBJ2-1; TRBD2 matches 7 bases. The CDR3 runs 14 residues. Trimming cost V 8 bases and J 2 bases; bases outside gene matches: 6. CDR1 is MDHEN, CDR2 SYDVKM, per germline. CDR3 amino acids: CASFPSGTYNEQFF. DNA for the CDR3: TGTGCCAGCTTTCCGAGCGGGACCTACAATGAGCAGTTCTTC.

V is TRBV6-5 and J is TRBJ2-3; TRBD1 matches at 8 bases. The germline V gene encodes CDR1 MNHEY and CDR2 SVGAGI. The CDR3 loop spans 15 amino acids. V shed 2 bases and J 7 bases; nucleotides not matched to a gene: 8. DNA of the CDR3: TGTGCCAGCAGTTACGGTCAGGGGGCCTATAATACGCAGTATTTT. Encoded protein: CASSYGQGAYNTQYF.

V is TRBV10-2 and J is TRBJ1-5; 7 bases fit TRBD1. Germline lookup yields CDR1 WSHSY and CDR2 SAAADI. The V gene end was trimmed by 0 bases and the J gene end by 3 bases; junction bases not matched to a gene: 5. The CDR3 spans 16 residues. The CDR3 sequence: CASSESTTGNNQPQHF. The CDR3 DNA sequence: TGCGCCAGCAGTGAGTCGACGACAGGGAACAATCAGCCCCAGCATTTT.

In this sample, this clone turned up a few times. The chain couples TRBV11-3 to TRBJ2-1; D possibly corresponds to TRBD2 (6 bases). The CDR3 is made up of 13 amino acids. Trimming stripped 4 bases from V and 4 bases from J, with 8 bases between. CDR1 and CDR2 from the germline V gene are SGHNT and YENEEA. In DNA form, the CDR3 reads TGTGCCAGCAGCTGGGGGGAATACAATGAGCAGTTCTTC. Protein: CASSWGEYNEQFF.

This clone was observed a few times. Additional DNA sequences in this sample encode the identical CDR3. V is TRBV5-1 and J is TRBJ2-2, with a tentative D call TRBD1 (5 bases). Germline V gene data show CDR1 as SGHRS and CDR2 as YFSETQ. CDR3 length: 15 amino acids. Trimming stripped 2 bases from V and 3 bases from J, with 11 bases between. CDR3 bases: TGCGCCAGCAGCTTAGGAGACAGAGACACCGGGGAGCTGTTTTTT. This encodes CASSLGDRDTGELFF.

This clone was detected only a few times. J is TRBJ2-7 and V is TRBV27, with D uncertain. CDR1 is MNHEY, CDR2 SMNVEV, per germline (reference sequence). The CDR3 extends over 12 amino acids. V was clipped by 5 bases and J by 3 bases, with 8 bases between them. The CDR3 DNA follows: TGTGCCAGCAGTGCCTACGGCTACGAGCAGTACTTC. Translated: CASSAYGYEQYF.

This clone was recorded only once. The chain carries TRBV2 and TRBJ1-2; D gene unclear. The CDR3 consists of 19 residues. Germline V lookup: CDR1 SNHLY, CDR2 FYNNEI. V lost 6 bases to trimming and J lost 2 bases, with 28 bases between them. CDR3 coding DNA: TGTGCCAGCAGGGGAAAAGTTCGGTCAGAGTTCTCTTTAAACTATGGCTACACCTTC. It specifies CASRGKVRSEFSLNYGYTF.

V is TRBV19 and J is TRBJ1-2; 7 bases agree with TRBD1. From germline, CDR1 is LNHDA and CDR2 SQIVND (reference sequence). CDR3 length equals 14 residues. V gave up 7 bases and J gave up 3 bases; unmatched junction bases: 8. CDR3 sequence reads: CASIRGDSYYGYTF. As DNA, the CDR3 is TGTGCCAGTATTCGCGGGGACAGCTACTATGGCTACACCTTC.

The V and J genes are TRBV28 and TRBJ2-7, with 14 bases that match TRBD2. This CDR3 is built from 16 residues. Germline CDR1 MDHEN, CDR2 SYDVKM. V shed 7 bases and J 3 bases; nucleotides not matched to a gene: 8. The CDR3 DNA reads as TGTGCCAGCAAAGTGACTAGCGGGAGGGCCGGCTACGAGCAGTACTTC. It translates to CASKVTSGRAGYEQYF.

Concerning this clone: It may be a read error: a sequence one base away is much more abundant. CDR3 in DNA: TGTGCCAGCAGCCCGGGACAGGGGGATCAGCCCCAGCATTTT. Translation: CASSPGQGDQPQHF. The rearrangement uses TRBV28 and TRBJ1-5, with TRBD1 matching 11 bases. The CDR3 has 14 amino acids. CDR1 is MDHEN and CDR2 is SYDVKM in the germline V gene. Trimming cost V 6 bases and J 5 bases; bases outside gene matches: 3.

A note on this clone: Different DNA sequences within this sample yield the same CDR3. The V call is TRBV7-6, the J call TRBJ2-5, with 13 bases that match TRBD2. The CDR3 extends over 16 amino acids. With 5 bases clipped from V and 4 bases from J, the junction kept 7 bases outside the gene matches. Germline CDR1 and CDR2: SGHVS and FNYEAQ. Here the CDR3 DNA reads TGTGCCAGCAGCCTCGGACTAGCGGGAGTAGGAGAGACCCAGTACTTC. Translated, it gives CASSLGLAGVGETQYF. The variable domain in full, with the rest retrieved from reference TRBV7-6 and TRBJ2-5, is GAGVSQSPRYKVTKRGQDVALRCDPISGHVSLYWYRQALGQGPEFLTYFNYEAQQDKSGLPNDRFSAERPEGSISTLTIQRTEQRDSAMYRCASSLGLAGVGETQYFGPGTRLLVL.